These 21 T cell receptor beta chains originate from one sample sequenced in a study of beta chain features in type 1 diabetes. Expressed TCRB transcripts were sequenced because the isolated RNA had all been reverse transcribed beforehand. Clones were sequenced by immunoSEQ multiplex PCR, and TCRdb holds only the in-frame ones, with some missing. The table records tens of thousands of clones, nearly 70% of them present only once. The sample was Tregs from blood. The receptors were gathered from a woman in her forties in good health.

This clone came up a few times. The same CDR3 is also encoded by other DNA sequences in this sample. The rearrangement links TRBV19 to TRBJ1-1, with D possibly matching TRBD1 (6 bases). From germline, CDR1 is LNHDA and CDR2 SQIVND (reference sequence). CDR3 length: 13 amino acids. V was pared by 5 bases and J by 5 bases, with 12 bases between. The CDR3 nucleotides read TGTGCCAGTAGTCGGGGGGCGGCTACTGAAGCTTTCTTT. It encodes CASSRGAATEAFF.

The V and J genes are TRBV27 and TRBJ1-4; maybe TRBD1 (6 bases). In germline, CDR1 is MNHEY, CDR2 SMNVEV (reference sequence). Trimming cost V 7 bases and J 10 bases, with 28 bases left between them. The CDR3 totals 17 residues. The chain's CDR3 is CASTFSVPGGRWGKLFF. The CDR3 DNA reads as TGTGCCAGCACCTTTTCGGTCCCGGGGGGGCGGTGGGGAAAACTGTTTTTT.

J is TRBJ2-5 and V is TRBV20-1; no firm D call. Germline V gene data show CDR1 as DFQATT and CDR2 as SNEGSKA (reference sequence). The V and J ends lost 6 bases and 1 base respectively, with 6 bases between them. This CDR3 spans 11 amino acids. The CDR3 reads CSANLQETQYF. For the CDR3, the DNA is TGCAGTGCAAATCTCCAAGAGACCCAGTACTTC.

The chain has TRBV29-1 and TRBJ1-2; 7 bases are shared with TRBD1. With 5 bases clipped from V and 7 bases from J, the junction kept 4 bases outside the gene matches. Germline lookup yields CDR1 SQVTM and CDR2 ANQGSEA. The CDR3 consists of 11 residues. The CDR3 DNA sequence: TGCAGCGTTAGGGACAGCGGTGGCTACACCTTC. This translates into CSVRDSGGYTF. Combining the CDR3 with reference TRBV29-1 and TRBJ1-2 gives the whole variable domain SAVISQKPSRDICQRGTSLTIQCQVDSQVTMMFWYRQQPGQSLTLIATANQGSEATYESGFVIDKFPISRPNLTFSTLTVSNMSPEDSSIYLCSVRDSGGYTFGSGTRLTVV.

Only a few counts were recorded for this clone. The chain uses TRBV5-1 and TRBJ1-2; D uncertain. Trimming took 0 bases from V and 2 from J, leaving 5 bases between them. The CDR3 length is 13 residues. The germline CDR1 and CDR2 sequences are SGHRS and YFSETQ. CDR3 DNA: TGCGCCAGCAGCTTGGGGCAGAACTATGGCTACACCTTC. Protein: CASSLGQNYGYTF. The full variable domain, its missing parts supplied by reference TRBV5-1 and TRBJ1-2, is KAGVTQTPRYLIKTRGQQVTLSCSPISGHRSVSWYQQTPGQGLQFLFEYFSETQRNKGNFPGRFSGRQFSNSRSEMNVSTLELGDSALYLCASSLGQNYGYTFGSGTRLTVV.

This clone was counted a few times. The chain carries TRBV2 and TRBJ1-5; tentative D call: TRBD1 (6 bases). The CDR3 spans 14 residues. Looked up from germline, CDR1 is SNHLY and CDR2 is FYNNEI. V was cut by 7 bases and J by 2 bases, with 12 bases left in between. The chain's CDR3 is CASTSRGGNQPQHF. CDR3 coding DNA: TGTGCCAGCACTTCCAGGGGCGGCAATCAGCCCCAGCATTTT.

The V and J genes are TRBV19 and TRBJ1-2; possible D gene TRBD1, 5 bases. Germline V CDR1 and CDR2: LNHDA, SQIVND (reference sequence). V lost 5 bases and J lost 11, with 15 bases in between. The CDR3 sequence is 12 residues long. The CDR3 DNA sequence: TGTGCCAGTAGTCCACCCTGGGGGGGATACACCTTC. This encodes CASSPPWGGYTF.

The rearrangement uses TRBV5-6 and TRBJ1-5; 7 bases fit TRBD1. CDR1 and CDR2 from the germline V gene are SGHDT and YYEEEE. Losses at the gene ends were 2 bases for V and 7 bases for J; bases not matched to a gene: 6. The CDR3 has 14 amino acids. CDR3 amino acids: CASSLGGMFQPQHF. CDR3 nucleotides: TGTGCCAGCAGCTTAGGGGGCATGTTCCAGCCCCAGCATTTT.

The table lists this clone with a few counts. This chain connects TRBV5-1 to TRBJ2-7, with 12 bases lining up with TRBD2. CDR1 and CDR2 from the germline V gene are SGHRS and YFSETQ. The CDR3 is made up of 16 amino acids. The V and J ends lost 6 bases and 4 bases, in that order; junction bases with no gene match: 11. CDR3 DNA: TGCGCCAGCAAACTAGCGGGGGGTTCCGTTTCGTACGAGCAGTACTTC. Its protein is CASKLAGGSVSYEQYF.

The chain is built from TRBV19 and TRBJ1-3; 8 bases align to TRBD1. The CDR3 is made up of 16 amino acids. Germline lookup yields CDR1 LNHDA and CDR2 SQIVND (reference sequence). V shed 5 bases and J 0 bases; nucleotides not matched to a gene: 6. The CDR3 here is CASSLGQAISGNTIYF. As DNA, the CDR3 is TGTGCCAGTAGTCTGGGACAGGCGATCTCTGGAAACACCATATATTTT. Supplemented by reference TRBV19 and TRBJ1-3, the full variable domain reads DGGITQSPKYLFRKEGQNVTLSCEQNLNHDAMYWYRQDPGQGLRLIYYSQIVNDFQKGDIAEGYSVSREKKESFPLTVTSAQKNPTAFYLCASSLGQAISGNTIYFGEGSWLTVV.

The chain links TRBV2 to TRBJ2-2; 8 bases fit TRBD2. The CDR3 sequence is 15 residues long. Trimming removed 4 bases from V and 2 bases from J; junction bases left unmatched: 3. The germline CDR1 and CDR2 sequences are SNHLY and FYNNEI. In DNA, the CDR3 is TGTGCCAGCAGTGCGGGGGGGTATAACACCGGGGAGCTGTTTTTT. Its protein is CASSAGGYNTGELFF.

The chain recombines TRBV29-1 with TRBJ1-1, with D possibly being TRBD1 (6 bases). With 7 bases removed from V and 10 bases from J, the gap between germline ends came to 31 bases. CDR3 size: 16 residues. From germline, CDR1 is SQVTM and CDR2 ANQGSEA. The CDR3 protein is CSGMTSRDKAPPVAFF. DNA for the CDR3: TGCAGCGGAATGACTAGCCGGGACAAGGCCCCTCCTGTAGCTTTCTTT. Variable domain in full (rest from reference TRBV29-1 and TRBJ1-1): SAVISQKPSRDICQRGTSLTIQCQVDSQVTMMFWYRQQPGQSLTLIATANQGSEATYESGFVIDKFPISRPNLTFSTLTVSNMSPEDSSIYLCSGMTSRDKAPPVAFFGQGTRLTVV.

The genes are TRBV5-1 and TRBJ2-3; 8 nucleotides line up with TRBD2. The CDR3 contains 15 residues. V was pared by 4 bases and J by 5 bases, with 9 bases of the junction left unmatched. CDR1 and CDR2 from the germline V gene are SGHRS and YFSETQ. This chain's CDR3 is CASSHSGGGRDTQYF. For the CDR3, the DNA is TGCGCCAGCAGCCACTCGGGCGGGGGGAGAGATACGCAGTATTTT.

The chain carries TRBV7-9 and TRBJ2-3; the D is unclear. This CDR3 region has 16 residues. V was shortened by 1 base and J by 0 bases, with 11 bases between the two germline ends. Germline loops: CDR1 SEHNR, CDR2 FQNEAQ (reference sequence). The CDR3 bases are TGTGCCAGCAGCTTAGAAATAGCTCCTAGCACAGATACGCAGTATTTT. Amino acids: CASSLEIAPSTDTQYF.

The rearrangement joins TRBV7-2 to TRBJ2-7; D is unclear. The CDR3 contains 12 residues. V shed 5 bases and J shed 2 bases, with 7 bases lying between them. CDR1 is SGHTA, CDR2 FQGNSA, per germline. The CDR3 reads CASSPSPYEQYF. Written as DNA, the CDR3 is TGTGCCAGCAGCCCGTCCCCCTACGAGCAGTACTTC.

J is TRBJ2-7 and V is TRBV5-6, with D maybe TRBD1 (8 bases). V shed 3 bases and J shed 3 bases, with 16 bases lying between them. This CDR3 comprises 15 residues. Germline V gives CDR1 SGHDT, CDR2 YYEEEE. CDR3 DNA sequence: TGTGCCAGCAGCTCTGAACAGGGGGGGCTCTACGAGCAGTACTTC. Protein sequence: CASSSEQGGLYEQYF.

By share of the sample, this clone is medium-sized. The V gene is TRBV21-1, the J gene TRBJ1-2; the D call TRBD1 from the table was never checked on the DNA. TRBV21-1 counts as a pseudogene. The CDR3 is 13 amino acids. The CDR3 nucleotides read TGTGCCAGTTTTCCCGGGACAGGGAATGGCTACACCTTC. Amino acids: CASFPGTGNGYTF.

V usage is TRBV5-4 and J usage is TRBJ1-2; TRBD1 matches 8 bases. Germline V lookup: CDR1 SGHNT, CDR2 YYREEE (reference sequence). J gave up 1 base and V 4 bases, and 9 bases lay outside the gene matches. The CDR3 is made up of 16 amino acids. DNA of the CDR3: TGTGCCAGCAGCACGGACAGGGCCTTCTTTAACTATGGCTACACCTTC. This codes for CASSTDRAFFNYGYTF.

The chain employs TRBV7-9 and TRBJ2-7; 7 bases agree with TRBD2. CDR3 length: 17 amino acids. The germline V gene has CDR1 SEHNR and CDR2 FQNEAQ (reference sequence). J gave up 5 bases and V 4 bases, and 17 bases lay outside the gene matches. CDR3 DNA: TGTGCCAGCAGCTCCCCCGTGAGAGCGGGGAACCGACACGAGCAGTACTTC. This gives the protein CASSSPVRAGNRHEQYF.

The chain joins TRBV5-1 to TRBJ1-2; D perhaps matches TRBD1 (5 bases). Trimming removed 0 bases from V and 4 bases from J, with 10 bases in between. Per germline, CDR1 SGHRS and CDR2 YFSETQ. This CDR3 has 14 amino acids. CDR3 protein: CASSLGTSSYGYTF. DNA of the CDR3: TGCGCCAGCAGCTTGGGGACATCAAGCTATGGCTACACCTTC.

This clone was seen a handful of times. The rearrangement uses TRBV19 and TRBJ1-5; 9 nucleotides match TRBD1. The CDR3 sequence is 14 residues long. J gave up 4 bases and V 4 bases, and 2 bases lay outside the gene matches. Germline V gene data show CDR1 as LNHDA and CDR2 as SQIVND (reference sequence). The CDR3 nucleotides are TGTGCCAGTAGTACGACAGGGGGGAATCAGCCCCAGCATTTT. Protein: CASSTTGGNQPQHF.